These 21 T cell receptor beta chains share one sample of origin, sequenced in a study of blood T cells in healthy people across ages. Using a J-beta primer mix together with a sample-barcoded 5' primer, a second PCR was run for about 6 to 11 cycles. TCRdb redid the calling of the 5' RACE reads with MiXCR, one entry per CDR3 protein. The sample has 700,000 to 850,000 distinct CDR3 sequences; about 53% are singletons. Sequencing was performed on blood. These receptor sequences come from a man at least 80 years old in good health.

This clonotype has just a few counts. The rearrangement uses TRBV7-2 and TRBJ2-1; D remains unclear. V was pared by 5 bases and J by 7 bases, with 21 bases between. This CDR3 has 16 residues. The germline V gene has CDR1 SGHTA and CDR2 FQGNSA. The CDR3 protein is CASSPRKVPIFNEQFF. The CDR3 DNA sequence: TGTGCCAGCAGCCCCCGAAAGGTCCCCATCTTTAATGAGCAGTTCTTC.

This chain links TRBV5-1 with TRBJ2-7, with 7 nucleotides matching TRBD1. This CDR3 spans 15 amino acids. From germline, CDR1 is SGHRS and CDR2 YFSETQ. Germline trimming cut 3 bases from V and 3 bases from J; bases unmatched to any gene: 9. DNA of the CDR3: TGCGCCAGCAGCTCCTCCCCGGGACAGAACTACGAGCAGTACTTC. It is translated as CASSSSPGQNYEQYF.

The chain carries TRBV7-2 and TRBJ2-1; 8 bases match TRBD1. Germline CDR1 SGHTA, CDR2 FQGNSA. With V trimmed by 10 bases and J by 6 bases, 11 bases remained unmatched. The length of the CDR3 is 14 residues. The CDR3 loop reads CATSARTGTNEQFF. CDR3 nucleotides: TGTGCCACCTCGGCGCGGACAGGGACCAATGAGCAGTTCTTC. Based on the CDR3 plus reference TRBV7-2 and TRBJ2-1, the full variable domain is GAGVSQSPSNKVTEKGKDVELRCDPISGHTALYWYRQSLGQGLEFLIYFQGNSAPDKSGLPSDRFSAERTGGSVSTLTIQRTQQEDSAVYLCATSARTGTNEQFFGPGTRLTVL.

DNA for the CDR3: TGTGCCAGCAGCGCTCACATACAAGAGACCCAGTACTTC. Its translation: CASSAHIQETQYF. V is TRBV9 and J is TRBJ2-5, with D hard to call. The germline V and J ends were trimmed by 3 bases and 2 bases, with 8 bases remaining between them. CDR3 size: 13 residues. Germline lookup yields CDR1 SGDLS and CDR2 YYNGEE.

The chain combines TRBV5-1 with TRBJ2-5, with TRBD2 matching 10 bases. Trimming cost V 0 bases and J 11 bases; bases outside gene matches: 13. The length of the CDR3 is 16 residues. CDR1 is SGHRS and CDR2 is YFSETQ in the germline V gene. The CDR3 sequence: CASSLGASGSNYEQYF. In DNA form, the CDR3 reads TGCGCCAGCAGCTTGGGGGCTAGCGGGAGTAACTATGAGCAGTACTTC.

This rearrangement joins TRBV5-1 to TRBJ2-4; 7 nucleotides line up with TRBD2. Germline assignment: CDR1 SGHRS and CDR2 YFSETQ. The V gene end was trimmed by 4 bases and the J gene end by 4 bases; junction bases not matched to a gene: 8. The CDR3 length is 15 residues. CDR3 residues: CASSRLAGVKNIQYF. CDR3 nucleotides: TGCGCCAGCAGCCGGCTTGCGGGAGTAAAAAACATTCAGTACTTC.

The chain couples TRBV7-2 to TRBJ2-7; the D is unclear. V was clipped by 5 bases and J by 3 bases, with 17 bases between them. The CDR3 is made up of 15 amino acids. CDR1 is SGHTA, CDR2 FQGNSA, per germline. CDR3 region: CASSLRGGAHYEQYF. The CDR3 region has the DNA TGTGCCAGCAGCCTCCGCGGCGGCGCCCACTACGAGCAGTACTTC.

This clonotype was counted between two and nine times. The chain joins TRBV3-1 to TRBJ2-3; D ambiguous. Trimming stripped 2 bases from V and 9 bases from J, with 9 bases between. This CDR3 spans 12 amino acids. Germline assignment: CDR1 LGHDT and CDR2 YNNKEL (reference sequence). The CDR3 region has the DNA TGTGCCAGCAGCCAACCCGGAAGGACGCAGTATTTT. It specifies CASSQPGRTQYF.

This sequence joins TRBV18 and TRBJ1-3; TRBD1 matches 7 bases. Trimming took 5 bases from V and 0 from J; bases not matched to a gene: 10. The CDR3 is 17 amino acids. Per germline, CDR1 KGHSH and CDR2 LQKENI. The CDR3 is CASSIRRGTSSGNTIYF. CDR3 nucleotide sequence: TGTGCCAGCTCAATTCGCAGGGGGACCAGCTCTGGAAACACCATATATTTT.

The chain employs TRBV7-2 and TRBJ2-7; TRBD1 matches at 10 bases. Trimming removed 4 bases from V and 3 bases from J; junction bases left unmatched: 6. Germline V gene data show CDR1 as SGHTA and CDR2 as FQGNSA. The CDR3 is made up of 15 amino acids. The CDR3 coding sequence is TGTGCCAGCAGCTCGGGACAGGGGAAAAGCTACGAGCAGTACTTC. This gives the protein CASSSGQGKSYEQYF.

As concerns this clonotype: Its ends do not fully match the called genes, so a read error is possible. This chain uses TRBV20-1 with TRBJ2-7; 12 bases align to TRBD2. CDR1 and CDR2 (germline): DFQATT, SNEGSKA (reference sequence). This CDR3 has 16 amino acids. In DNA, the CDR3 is TGCGGTGCTACGCACATGACTAGCGGGGGTACCTACGAGCAGTACTTC. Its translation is CGATHMTSGGTYEQYF.

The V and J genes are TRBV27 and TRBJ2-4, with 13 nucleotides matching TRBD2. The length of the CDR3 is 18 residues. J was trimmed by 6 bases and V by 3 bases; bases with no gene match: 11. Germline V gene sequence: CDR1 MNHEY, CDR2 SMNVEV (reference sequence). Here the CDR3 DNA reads TGTGCCAGCAGTTTCCGGGCGACTAGCGGGAGGAAGGTAAACATTCAGTACTTC. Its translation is CASSFRATSGRKVNIQYF.

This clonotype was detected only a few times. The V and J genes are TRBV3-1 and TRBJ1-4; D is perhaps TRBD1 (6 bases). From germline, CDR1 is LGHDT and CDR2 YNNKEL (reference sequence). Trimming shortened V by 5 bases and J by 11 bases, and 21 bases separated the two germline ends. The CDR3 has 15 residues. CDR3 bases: TGTGCCAGCAGCGGACGGGACAAGTCTGCGTGGAAACTGTTTTTT. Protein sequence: CASSGRDKSAWKLFF.

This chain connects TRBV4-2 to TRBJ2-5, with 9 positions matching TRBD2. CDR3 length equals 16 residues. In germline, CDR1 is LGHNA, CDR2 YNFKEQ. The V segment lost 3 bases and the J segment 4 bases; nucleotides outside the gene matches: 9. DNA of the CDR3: TGTGCCAGCAGCCATCGCCCAGCGGGAGGTTTAGAGACCCAGTACTTC. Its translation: CASSHRPAGGLETQYF.

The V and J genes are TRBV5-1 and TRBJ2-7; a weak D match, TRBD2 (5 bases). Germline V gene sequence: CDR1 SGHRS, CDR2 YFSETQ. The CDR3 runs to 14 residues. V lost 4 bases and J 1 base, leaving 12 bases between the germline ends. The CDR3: CASSRRSDSYEQYF. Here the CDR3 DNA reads TGCGCCAGCAGCAGGAGGTCCGATTCCTACGAGCAGTACTTC.

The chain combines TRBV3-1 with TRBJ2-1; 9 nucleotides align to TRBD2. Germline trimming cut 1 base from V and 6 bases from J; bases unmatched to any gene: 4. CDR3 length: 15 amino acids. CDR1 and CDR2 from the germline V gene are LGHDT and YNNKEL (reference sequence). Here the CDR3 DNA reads TGTGCCAGCAGCCAAGCAACACTAGCGGGCAATGAGCAGTTCTTC. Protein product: CASSQATLAGNEQFF.

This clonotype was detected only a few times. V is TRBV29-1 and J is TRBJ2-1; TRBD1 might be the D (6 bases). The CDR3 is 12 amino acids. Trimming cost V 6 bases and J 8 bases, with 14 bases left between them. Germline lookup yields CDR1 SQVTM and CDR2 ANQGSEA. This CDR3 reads CSVRGRGDEQFF. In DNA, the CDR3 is TGCAGCGTAAGGGGGAGAGGCGATGAGCAGTTCTTC.

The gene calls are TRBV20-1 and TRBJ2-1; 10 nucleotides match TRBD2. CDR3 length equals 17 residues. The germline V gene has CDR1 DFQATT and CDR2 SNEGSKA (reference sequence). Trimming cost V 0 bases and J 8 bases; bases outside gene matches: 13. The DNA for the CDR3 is TGCAGTGCTAGAGATCCCCCAGCGGGAGGGACGGCGTATGAGCAGTTCTTC. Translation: CSARDPPAGGTAYEQFF.

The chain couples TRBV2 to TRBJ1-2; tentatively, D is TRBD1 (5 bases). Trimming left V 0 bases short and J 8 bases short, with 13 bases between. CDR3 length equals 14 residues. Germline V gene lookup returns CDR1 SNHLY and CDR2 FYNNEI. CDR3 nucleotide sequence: TGTGCCAGCAGTGAAGCGCAGGGCCCCGGCGGCTACACCTTC. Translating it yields CASSEAQGPGGYTF.

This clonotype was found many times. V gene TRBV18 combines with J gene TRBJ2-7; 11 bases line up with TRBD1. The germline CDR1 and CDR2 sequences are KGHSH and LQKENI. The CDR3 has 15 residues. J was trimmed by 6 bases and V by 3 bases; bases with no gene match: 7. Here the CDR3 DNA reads TGTGCCAGCTCACCGAGCGGGACAGGGGGAACCGAGCAGTACTTC. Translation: CASSPSGTGGTEQYF.

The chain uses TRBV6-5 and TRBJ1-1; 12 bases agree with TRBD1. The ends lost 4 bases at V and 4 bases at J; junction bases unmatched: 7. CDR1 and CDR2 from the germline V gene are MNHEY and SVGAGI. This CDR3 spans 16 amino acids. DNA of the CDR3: TGTGCCAGCAGTTGGGGGACAGGGGGCGCGAGCACTGAAGCTTTCTTT. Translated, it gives CASSWGTGGASTEAFF.